One and the same sample provided the 18 T cell receptor beta chains below, sequenced in a study of naive and memory T cell subsets. Treatment in this sample: skin biopsy from PPD injection site in Mantoux-positive individual. Reverse transcription used DNase-treated unsorted total RNA, aiming for about 1 to 1000 ng. For blood and skin samples, reverse transcription used TCR alpha and beta constant primers. Using its own MiXCR run on the UMI-ligation and nested PCR reads, TCRdb lists one record per CDR3 protein. The sample has around 18,000 distinct CDR3 sequences; 8% to 10% are singletons. Source: skin, taken from a tuberculin skin test site. The receptor source for this set is an adult in good health.

In the case of this clonotype: One junction end does not reproduce the germline sequence, and a read error may be involved. This chain links TRBV28 with TRBJ1-2; D gene ambiguous. The germline V gene has CDR1 MDHEN and CDR2 SYDVKM. The CDR3 consists of 18 residues. This chain's CDR3 is CASSSPTPFPLGGYGDTF. Here the CDR3 DNA reads TGTGCCAGCAGTTCCCCAACCCCATTCCCGTTGGGCGGCTATGGCGACACCTTC.

This clonotype was seen at least ten times. The genes are TRBV5-1 and TRBJ2-1, with D unclear. CDR1 is SGHRS, CDR2 YFSETQ, per germline. Trimming stripped 4 bases from V and 2 bases from J, with 10 bases between. The CDR3 consists of 14 residues. This chain's CDR3 is CASSLTRTYNEQFF. CDR3 DNA sequence: TGCGCCAGCAGCCTGACGAGAACCTACAATGAGCAGTTCTTC.

V usage is TRBV14 and J usage is TRBJ2-1, with D unclear. With 0 bases removed from V and 6 bases from J, the gap between germline ends came to 21 bases. Germline V lookup: CDR1 SGHDN, CDR2 FVKESK. This CDR3 spans 18 amino acids. The CDR3 nucleotides read TGTGCCAGCAGCCAAGATCCCCGCCTAAGGGTAGATTGCAATGAGCAGTTCTTC. Amino acid sequence: CASSQDPRLRVDCNEQFF.

This clonotype has a count of ten or more. The chain carries TRBV28 and TRBJ2-7; TRBD1 might be the D (6 bases). CDR3 length equals 13 residues. Germline assignment: CDR1 MDHEN and CDR2 SYDVKM. Trimming left V 7 bases short and J 2 bases short, with 12 bases between. CDR3 protein: CASINRAPYEQYF. For the CDR3, the DNA is TGTGCCAGCATCAACAGGGCCCCCTACGAGCAGTACTTC.

This clonotype has a handful of counts. This sequence joins TRBV28 and TRBJ1-5, with D possibly TRBD1 on 6 matching bases. V was shortened by 6 bases and J by 2 bases, with 14 bases between the two germline ends. The CDR3 is 15 residues long. CDR1 is MDHEN, CDR2 SYDVKM, per germline. CDR3 loop: CASSSPSGGNQPQHF. CDR3 DNA: TGTGCCAGCAGCTCCCCGTCAGGGGGCAATCAGCCCCAGCATTTT.

The rearrangement uses TRBV5-1 and TRBJ2-5; D may be TRBD1 (5 bases). The CDR3 covers 14 residues. V was clipped by 2 bases and J by 2 bases, with 10 bases between them. Germline V gene lookup returns CDR1 SGHRS and CDR2 YFSETQ. In DNA form, the CDR3 reads TGCGCCAGCAGCTTACGCACAGGACAAGAGACCCAGTACTTC. This gives the protein CASSLRTGQETQYF.

Regarding this clonotype: A single base separates this from a much larger clone, so it may be a read error. The chain links TRBV5-5 to TRBJ2-7; tentatively, D is TRBD2 (6 bases). The CDR3 consists of 15 residues. Germline CDR1 SGHKS, CDR2 YYEKEE (reference sequence). CDR3 nucleotides: TGTGCCAGCAGCCTCCTGGCAGGGACTTCCTACGAGCAGCACTTC. It is translated as CASSLLAGTSYEQHF.

This clonotype turned up a few times. The genes are TRBV4-3 and TRBJ2-1; 8 nucleotides match TRBD2. The CDR3 extends over 13 amino acids. The germline V gene has CDR1 LGHNA and CDR2 YSLEER. V was pared by 9 bases and J by 6 bases, with 7 bases of the junction left unmatched. The CDR3 DNA reads TGCGCCAGTGCGGGGGGCGCATTCAATGAGCAGTTCTTC. This codes for CASAGGAFNEQFF.

This clonotype was detected many times. The rearrangement uses TRBV28 and TRBJ1-5, with TRBD1 as a possible D gene (5 bases). Germline values: CDR1 MDHEN, CDR2 SYDVKM. The CDR3 covers 15 residues. V gave up 5 bases and J gave up 9 bases, with 20 bases separating them. The CDR3 protein is CASSQSRQGGRPQHF. The CDR3 DNA follows: TGTGCCAGCAGTCAAAGTCGGCAGGGCGGGCGGCCCCAGCATTTT. Full variable domain (outside the CDR3, taken from reference TRBV28 and TRBJ1-5): DVKVTQSSRYLVKRTGEKVFLECVQDMDHENMFWYRQDPGLGLRLIYFSYDVKMKEKGDIPEGYSVSREKKERFSLILESASTNQTSMYLCASSQSRQGGRPQHFGDGTRLSIL.

This clonotype was seen at least ten times. V gene TRBV5-1 combines with J gene TRBJ1-2; 10 positions match TRBD1. The CDR3 consists of 15 residues. Germline V lookup: CDR1 SGHRS, CDR2 YFSETQ. V gave up 3 bases and J gave up 2 bases; unmatched junction bases: 4. This chain's CDR3 is CASSSRQGANYGYTF. The CDR3 DNA reads TGCGCCAGCAGCTCCCGACAGGGGGCGAACTATGGCTACACCTTC.

This chain links TRBV2 with TRBJ1-1; no reliable D call. V was shortened by 5 bases and J by 0 bases, with 10 bases between the two germline ends. The CDR3 extends over 14 amino acids. Germline V gene lookup returns CDR1 SNHLY and CDR2 FYNNEI. CDR3 sequence: CASSPPELNTEAFF. CDR3 nucleotides: TGTGCCAGCAGTCCACCGGAGCTGAACACTGAAGCTTTCTTT.

The chain joins TRBV4-3 to TRBJ1-3; D is unresolved. The CDR3 contains 17 residues. The V gene's germline CDR1 is LGHNA and CDR2 YSLEER. V shed 0 bases and J shed 0 bases, with 12 bases lying between them. CDR3 amino acids: CASSQEEPAYSGNTIYF. The DNA for the CDR3 is TGCGCCAGCAGCCAAGAAGAGCCAGCGTACTCTGGAAACACCATATATTTT.

This clonotype was observed a few times. The chain joins TRBV11-3 to TRBJ2-1; TRBD2 aligns across 16 bases. The CDR3 runs to 16 residues. V lost 4 bases, J lost 7 bases, and 4 bases stayed unmatched. The germline CDR1 and CDR2 sequences are SGHNT and YENEEA. CDR3 residues: CASSWRGLAGGNEQFF. The CDR3 DNA reads TGTGCCAGCAGCTGGAGGGGACTAGCGGGAGGGAATGAGCAGTTCTTC.

This clonotype is medium-sized (0.01 to 0.1%). The chain joins TRBV20-1 to TRBJ2-5, with 11 bases lining up with TRBD2. The germline gives CDR1 DFQATT, CDR2 SNEGSKA (reference sequence). CDR3 size: 16 residues. Trimming at V came to 1 base and at J to 5 bases, leaving 9 bases not matched to a gene. The CDR3 DNA reads TGCAGTGCTAGAGGGAGACTAGCGGGATGGAAGGAGACCCAGTACTTC. This gives the protein CSARGRLAGWKETQYF.

The chain employs TRBV7-6 and TRBJ1-1; unclear D gene. CDR1 and CDR2 from the germline V gene are SGHVS and FNYEAQ. The CDR3 is 14 amino acids. The V end lost 2 bases, the J end lost 1 base, and 8 bases lay between the germline ends. In nucleotides, the CDR3 is TGTGCCAGCAGCTTATCCCCGGGGAACACTGAAGCTTTCTTT. It translates to CASSLSPGNTEAFF.

This clonotype has a count of ten or more. The genes are TRBV20-1 and TRBJ2-7, with D uncertain. V lost 5 bases to trimming and J lost 0 bases, with 17 bases between them. Germline CDR1 DFQATT, CDR2 SNEGSKA (reference sequence). The CDR3 totals 15 residues. The CDR3 is CSAVPSDQTSYEQYF. The CDR3 DNA reads as TGCAGTGCTGTTCCTTCGGACCAAACCTCCTACGAGCAGTACTTC.

This clonotype was recorded many times. The chain joins TRBV29-1 to TRBJ2-4; 10 bases line up with TRBD1. J lost 7 bases, V lost 1 base, and 10 bases had no gene match. Germline V lookup: CDR1 SQVTM, CDR2 ANQGSEA. This CDR3 is 16 amino acids long. The DNA for the CDR3 is TGCAGCGTTGAAGGTCCTGCTGAGACAGGGGGCAACATTCAGTACTTC. It specifies CSVEGPAETGGNIQYF.

This clonotype is labeled medium-sized. DNA of the CDR3: TGTGCCAGCAGGTACCGGGACTCGGGGGGTGTTGAGCAGTTCTTC. Its translation: CASRYRDSGGVEQFF. The chain is built from TRBV3-1 and TRBJ2-1; 7 bases line up with TRBD2. Trimming at V came to 6 bases and at J to 9 bases, leaving 14 bases not matched to a gene. Germline lookup yields CDR1 LGHDT and CDR2 YNNKEL (reference sequence). The CDR3 has 15 amino acids.